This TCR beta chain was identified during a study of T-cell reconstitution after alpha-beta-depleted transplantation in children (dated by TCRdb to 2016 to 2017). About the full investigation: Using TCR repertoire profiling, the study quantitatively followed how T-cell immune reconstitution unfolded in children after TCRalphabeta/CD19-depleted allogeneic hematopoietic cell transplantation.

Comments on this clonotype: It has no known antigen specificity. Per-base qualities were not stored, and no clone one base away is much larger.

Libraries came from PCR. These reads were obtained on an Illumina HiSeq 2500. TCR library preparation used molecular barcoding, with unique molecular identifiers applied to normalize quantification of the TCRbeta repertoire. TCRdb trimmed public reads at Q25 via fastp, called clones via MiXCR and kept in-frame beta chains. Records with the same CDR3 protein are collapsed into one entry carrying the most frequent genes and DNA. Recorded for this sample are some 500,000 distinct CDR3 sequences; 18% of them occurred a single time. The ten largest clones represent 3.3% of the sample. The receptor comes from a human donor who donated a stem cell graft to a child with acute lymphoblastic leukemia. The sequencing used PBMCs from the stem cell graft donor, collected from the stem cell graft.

The CDR3 is CASSQIPPGANVLTF. The DNA sequence is TGTGCCAGCAGTCAGATCCCCCCGGGGGCCAACGTCCTGACTTTC. Rearrangement joined TRBV6-2 or TRBV6-3 to TRBJ2-6; confidence is insufficient to name the D gene. The CDR3 covers 15 residues, taking in both the cysteine and the phenylalanine. Only the CDR3 region is kept as DNA, spanning 45 bases read in frame from base 1. Based on the germline V gene, the CDR1 and CDR2 sequences are MNHEY and SVGEGT. Relative to germline, V is 5 bases shorter and J is 4 bases shorter, with 12 bases between their ends.